Shown below are 32 T cell receptor beta chains from a single sample sequenced in a study of cytomegalovirus exposure and HLA in healthy donors. Researchers ran the PCR with 60 Vbeta and 13 Jbeta primers. Using immunoSEQ multiplex PCR, the repertoire was profiled, and TCRdb retains in-frame clones only, with some absent. The sample shows 120,000 or so clones, 15% to 19% of them seen only once. The sample was PBMCs. Receptors were obtained from a woman aged 18-29 years in good health and CMV-seronegative.

This clone was detected only a few times. The chain joins TRBV5-6 to TRBJ2-7; the match to TRBD2 covers 7 bases. Germline trimming cut 3 bases from V and 7 bases from J; bases unmatched to any gene: 19. Per germline, CDR1 SGHDT and CDR2 YYEEEE. This CDR3 has 17 residues. Here the CDR3 DNA reads TGTGCCAGCAGCTCGACCCTGGGAGGGGCCGGAATTTATGAGCAGTACTTC. Translation: CASSSTLGGAGIYEQYF. Drawing the rest from reference TRBV5-6 and TRBJ2-7, the complete variable domain is DAGVTQSPTHLIKTRGQQVTLRCSPKSGHDTVSWYQQALGQGPQFIFQYYEEEERQRGNFPDRFSGHQFPNYSSELNVNALLLGDSALYLCASSSTLGGAGIYEQYFGPGTRLTVT.

This clone has just a few counts. V is TRBV4-1 and J is TRBJ1-1; TRBD1 aligns across 11 bases. The CDR3 length is 18 residues. Trimming cost V 4 bases and J 1 base; bases outside gene matches: 11. Looked up from germline, CDR1 is MGHRA and CDR2 is YSYEKL. CDR3: CASSRDRGWGLKNTEAFF. CDR3 coding DNA: TGCGCCAGCAGCCGGGACAGGGGGTGGGGTTTGAAGAACACTGAAGCTTTCTTT.

In its sample, this clone was seen a few times. This chain connects TRBV9 to TRBJ2-1; 7 bases fit TRBD2. V gave up 2 bases and J gave up 5 bases; unmatched junction bases: 4. The CDR3 covers 14 residues. The germline CDR1 and CDR2 sequences are SGDLS and YYNGEE. CDR3 sequence: CASSVPREDNEQFF. CDR3 bases: TGTGCCAGCAGCGTCCCCCGGGAGGACAATGAGCAGTTCTTC.

The chain couples TRBV4-1 to TRBJ1-3; D perhaps matches TRBD1 (6 bases). The CDR3 spans 15 residues. Germline V gene lookup returns CDR1 MGHRA and CDR2 YSYEKL. V was pared by 0 bases and J by 2 bases, with 8 bases between. CDR3 coding DNA: TGCGCCAGCAGCCAAGACAGGGGACCTGGAAACACCATATATTTT. Translating gives CASSQDRGPGNTIYF.

The chain has TRBV7-8 and TRBJ1-2, with 7 nucleotides matching TRBD1. The CDR3 contains 14 residues. CDR1 is SGHVS, CDR2 FQNEAQ, per germline. Trimming took 5 bases from V and 4 from J; bases not matched to a gene: 7. DNA of the CDR3: TGTGCCAGCAGCGAAACGCACAGGGGCTATGGCTACACCTTC. Amino acids: CASSETHRGYGYTF.

The chain couples TRBV5-4 to TRBJ1-1; 11 bases map to TRBD1. The junction had 4 bases not matched to a gene; V was cut back by 4 bases and J by 11 bases. Germline V gives CDR1 SGHNT, CDR2 YYREEE (reference sequence). CDR3 length: 12 amino acids. CDR3 sequence (DNA): TGTGCCAGCAGCGAGGACAGGGGGCACGCTTTCTTT. This encodes CASSEDRGHAFF.

The CDR3: CASSRDTSNYGYTF. Here the CDR3 DNA reads TGTGCCAGCTCTCGGGACACCTCTAACTATGGCTACACCTTC. This chain links TRBV4-2 with TRBJ1-2; TRBD1 is a possible D gene (6 bases). Germline V CDR1 and CDR2: LGHNA, YNFKEQ. V lost 8 bases and J 0 bases, leaving 13 bases between the germline ends. The CDR3 runs to 14 residues.

The chain employs TRBV2 and TRBJ2-3; no reliable D call. The CDR3 length is 13 residues. V was shortened by 11 bases and J by 0 bases, with 12 bases between the two germline ends. CDR1 is SNHLY and CDR2 is FYNNEI in the germline V gene. CDR3 sequence reads: CAYQVPSTDTQYF. The DNA for the CDR3 is TGTGCCTACCAGGTACCTAGCACAGATACGCAGTATTTT.

V is TRBV11-2 and J is TRBJ2-1; tentatively, D is TRBD1 (6 bases). Germline CDR1 reads SGHAT; CDR2 reads FQNNGV. With 2 bases removed from V and 7 bases from J, the gap between germline ends came to 21 bases. This CDR3 spans 17 amino acids. In nucleotides, the CDR3 is TGTGCCAGCAGCTTATCTAGAGAAGGGGGACCCCAGAATGAGCAGTTCTTC. Encoded protein: CASSLSREGGPQNEQFF.

Notes on this clone: Other DNA sequences of this sample code for an identical CDR3. This rearrangement joins TRBV5-1 to TRBJ1-3; 7 bases fit TRBD1. The CDR3 is 14 amino acids. The germline V gene has CDR1 SGHRS and CDR2 YFSETQ. V lost 2 bases to trimming and J lost 3 bases; unmatched junction nucleotides: 2. CDR3 nucleotides: TGCGCCAGCAGCTTAGGGACAGATGGAAACACCATATATTTT. Its translation: CASSLGTDGNTIYF.

The chain has TRBV4-2 and TRBJ1-5, with TRBD1 identical over 9 bases. Trimming took 1 base from V and 9 from J; bases not matched to a gene: 16. Per germline, CDR1 LGHNA and CDR2 YNFKEQ. This CDR3 has 18 residues. The DNA of the CDR3 is TGTGCCAGCAGCCAAGGAGGGGGGACAGGGCCAAAGGAACGGCCCCAGCATTTT. It codes for CASSQGGGTGPKERPQHF.

V is TRBV7-9 and J is TRBJ2-1; the match to TRBD2 covers 12 bases. This CDR3 comprises 18 residues. The trim removed 4 bases at V and 6 bases at J, leaving 13 bases unmatched. Germline V CDR1 and CDR2: SEHNR, FQNEAQ (reference sequence). The CDR3 coding sequence is TGTGCCAGCAGCTCGCGTCGCCTAGCGGGAGGGCCGGGCAATGAGCAGTTCTTC. Its protein product is CASSSRRLAGGPGNEQFF.

This clone has a handful of counts. The sample has other DNA sequences that encode this CDR3 too. This chain joins TRBV6-5 and TRBJ1-5; no definite D call. Germline assignment: CDR1 MNHEY and CDR2 SVGAGI. Trimming left V 2 bases short and J 0 bases short, with 5 bases between. This CDR3 is 14 amino acids long. The CDR3, as DNA: TGTGCCAGCAGTTACCTAAATAGCAATCAGCCCCAGCATTTT. Encoded protein: CASSYLNSNQPQHF.

J is TRBJ2-3 and V is TRBV4-2; 7 nucleotides match TRBD2. From germline, CDR1 is LGHNA and CDR2 YNFKEQ. V shed 4 bases, J shed 6 bases, and the junction held 10 bases outside the gene matches. The CDR3 runs 15 residues. DNA for the CDR3: TGTGCCAGCAGCCCCTCGGCGGGGGTGTCGGATACGCAGTATTTT. This codes for CASSPSAGVSDTQYF.

This clone has only a few counts. The DNA of the CDR3 is TGTGCCAGCAGTACCCGACAGGATGGGGCTGAAGCTTTCTTT. Translation: CASSTRQDGAEAFF. The genes are TRBV27 and TRBJ1-1; D might be TRBD1 (6 bases). Looked up from germline, CDR1 is MNHEY and CDR2 is SMNVEV (reference sequence). The V end lost 5 bases, the J end lost 6 bases, and 16 bases lay between the germline ends. CDR3 length equals 14 residues.

This clone was seen only a few times. The chain uses TRBV4-1 and TRBJ1-5, with TRBD1 identical over 8 bases. Germline lookup yields CDR1 MGHRA and CDR2 YSYEKL. The CDR3 contains 16 residues. The junction had 6 bases not matched to a gene; V was cut back by 0 bases and J by 5 bases. For the CDR3, the DNA is TGCGCCAGCAGCCAAGATCTTGGACAGGGTCATCAGCCCCAGCATTTT. It specifies CASSQDLGQGHQPQHF.

The chain combines TRBV28 with TRBJ2-5; the D gene is possibly TRBD2 (6 bases). The germline gives CDR1 MDHEN, CDR2 SYDVKM. Trimming removed 3 bases from V and 4 bases from J, with 15 bases in between. The CDR3 contains 15 residues. CDR3 sequence: CASSFSDPGGETQYF. CDR3 nucleotide sequence: TGTGCCAGCAGTTTTTCCGACCCCGGGGGAGAGACCCAGTACTTC.

V and J are TRBV2 and TRBJ1-5, with 9 positions matching TRBD1. The germline V gene has CDR1 SNHLY and CDR2 FYNNEI. The CDR3 extends over 15 amino acids. The V gene end was trimmed by 7 bases and the J gene end by 4 bases; junction bases not matched to a gene: 8. The CDR3 region is CASTRDRVGNQPQHF. The CDR3 coding sequence is TGTGCCAGCACCCGGGACAGGGTGGGGAATCAGCCCCAGCATTTT.

This chain uses TRBV6-5 with TRBJ1-1, with D perhaps matching TRBD1 (6 bases). V dropped 4 bases and J dropped 6 bases, with 12 bases sitting between them. Looked up from germline, CDR1 is MNHEY and CDR2 is SVGAGI. The CDR3 covers 13 residues. CDR3 loop: CASSSGGRSEAFF. As DNA, the CDR3 is TGTGCCAGCAGTTCGGGGGGCAGGTCTGAAGCTTTCTTT.

This clone was counted only a few times. The V gene is TRBV30, the J gene TRBJ2-4, with TRBD2 identical over 12 bases. This CDR3 is built from 14 residues. Germline V gene data show CDR1 as GTSNPN and CDR2 as SVGIG (reference sequence). After removal of 5 bases from V and 6 bases from J, the junction contained 5 bases not matched to a gene. The CDR3 region is CAWSSGRASNIQYF. The CDR3 nucleotides are TGTGCCTGGTCTAGCGGGAGGGCCTCAAACATTCAGTACTTC.

The V call is TRBV27, the J call TRBJ1-5, with no clear D. The V end lost 5 bases, the J end lost 2 bases, and 22 bases lay between the germline ends. The CDR3 is 18 residues long. Germline lookup yields CDR1 MNHEY and CDR2 SMNVEV (reference sequence). The CDR3 region is CASSPLGRRGERNQPQHF. The CDR3, as DNA: TGTGCCAGCAGTCCCCTCGGTCGACGGGGTGAGCGCAATCAGCCCCAGCATTTT.

The chain carries TRBV7-2 and TRBJ1-6; 10 bases agree with TRBD1. Germline-derived CDR1 and CDR2 are SGHTA and FQGNSA. This CDR3 spans 14 amino acids. V lost 5 bases and J lost 10; bases outside the gene matches: 5. DNA of the CDR3: TGTGCCAGCAGCCAGACAGGGGGCGGATCACCCCTCCACTTT. Translating gives CASSQTGGGSPLHF. The variable domain in full, with the rest retrieved from reference TRBV7-2 and TRBJ1-6, is GAGVSQSPSNKVTEKGKDVELRCDPISGHTALYWYRQSLGQGLEFLIYFQGNSAPDKSGLPSDRFSAERTGGSVSTLTIQRTQQEDSAVYLCASSQTGGGSPLHFGNGTRLTVT.

This clone showed up just a few times. The J gene is TRBJ1-2, the V gene TRBV15, with TRBD1 matching over 11 bases. The germline V gene encodes CDR1 LNHNV and CDR2 YYDKDF (reference sequence). The length of the CDR3 is 17 residues. Losses at the gene ends were 0 bases for V and 1 base for J; bases not matched to a gene: 4. The CDR3 region has the DNA TGTGCCACCAGCAGAGATGGGACAGGGGGACGTAACTATGGCTACACCTTC. Protein: CATSRDGTGGRNYGYTF.

This clone was seen a few times. The CDR3 sequence is CASSLGLAGPGNEQFF. The CDR3 DNA is TGCGCCAGCAGCTTGGGGCTAGCGGGGCCCGGGAATGAGCAGTTCTTC. The genes are TRBV5-1 and TRBJ2-1, with 9 nucleotides matching TRBD2. The CDR3 sequence is 16 residues long. CDR1 is SGHRS, CDR2 YFSETQ, per germline. After removal of 0 bases from V and 7 bases from J, the junction contained 8 bases not matched to a gene.

The V call is TRBV6-6, the J call TRBJ1-6; no clear D gene. The CDR3 runs to 15 residues. CDR1 MNHNY and CDR2 SVGAGI come from the germline V gene (reference sequence). Trimming removed 0 bases from V and 5 bases from J, with 8 bases in between. The CDR3 coding sequence is TGTGCCAGCAGTTACTCGGGCCTGGATAATTCACCCCTCCACTTT. It yields the protein CASSYSGLDNSPLHF.

V is TRBV5-1 and J is TRBJ2-6; TRBD1 matches 8 bases. The CDR3 is 17 amino acids. Trimming at V came to 0 bases and at J to 2 bases, leaving 4 bases not matched to a gene. CDR1 and CDR2 from the germline V gene are SGHRS and YFSETQ. The CDR3, as DNA: TGCGCCAGCAGCTTGGGATCAGGGGGCGCTGGGGCCAACGTCCTGACTTTC. Translating gives CASSLGSGGAGANVLTF.

This clone turned up a few times. The CDR3 here is CASSAKQKQPYGYTF. CDR3 DNA sequence: TGCGCCAGCAGTGCGAAACAGAAACAGCCCTATGGCTACACCTTC. V is TRBV10-1 and J is TRBJ1-2; D ambiguous. V was pared by 4 bases and J by 4 bases, with 16 bases between. This CDR3 has 15 amino acids. Per germline, CDR1 WNHNN and CDR2 SYGVQD (reference sequence).

This clone has a handful of counts. The V call is TRBV5-4, the J call TRBJ2-2, with 8 bases identical to TRBD1. J gave up 1 base and V 5 bases, and 4 bases lay outside the gene matches. The CDR3 loop spans 15 amino acids. From germline, CDR1 is SGHNT and CDR2 YYREEE (reference sequence). The CDR3 loop reads CASSRGTGNTGELFF. The CDR3 DNA sequence: TGTGCCAGCAGTCGCGGGACAGGGAACACCGGGGAGCTGTTTTTT.

This clone was seen only a few times. V and J are TRBV6-5 and TRBJ2-7, with D perhaps TRBD1 (5 bases). Trimming left V 0 bases short and J 4 bases short, with 7 bases between. CDR1 is MNHEY, CDR2 SVGAGI, per germline. The CDR3 has 13 amino acids. CDR3 DNA sequence: TGTGCCAGCAGTTACTCGACAGAGTACGAGCAGTACTTC. It is translated as CASSYSTEYEQYF.

This chain links TRBV10-3 with TRBJ2-7; a weak D match, TRBD1 (6 bases). There are 14 residues in the CDR3. The ends were cut back, 2 bases at V and 6 bases at J, with 14 bases in the middle. Per germline, CDR1 ENHRY and CDR2 SYGVKD. The CDR3 sequence is CAISEGQTNREQYF. The DNA for the CDR3 is TGTGCCATCAGTGAGGGACAGACAAATCGCGAGCAGTACTTC.

Regarding this clone: A junction boundary mismatches the germline segment, possibly from a read error. Other DNA sequences within the sample encode an identical CDR3. This chain joins TRBV9 and TRBJ1-4, with D perhaps matching TRBD1 (5 bases). Germline V CDR1 and CDR2: SGDLS, YYNGEE. The CDR3 sequence is 15 residues long. The CDR3 nucleotides read TGTGCCAGCAGCGTACAAGGAGGGGAACATGAAAAGCTGTTTTTT. This codes for CASSVQGGEHEKLFF.

The DNA of the CDR3 is TGTGCCTGGAGTCGGAGGGGGCCCGCTAATGAAAAACTGTTTTTT. This encodes CAWSRRGPANEKLFF. The gene calls are TRBV30 and TRBJ1-4; 7 bases fit TRBD1. Germline trimming cut 2 bases from V and 3 bases from J; bases unmatched to any gene: 6. CDR1 is GTSNPN, CDR2 SVGIG, per germline (reference sequence). The CDR3 extends over 15 amino acids. Together with reference TRBV30 and TRBJ1-4, the CDR3 gives the full variable domain: SQTIHQWPATLVQPVGSPLSLECTVEGTSNPNLYWYRQAAGRGLQLLFYSVGIGQISSEVPQNLSASRPQDRQFILSSKKLLLSDSGFYLCAWSRRGPANEKLFFGSGTQLSVL.